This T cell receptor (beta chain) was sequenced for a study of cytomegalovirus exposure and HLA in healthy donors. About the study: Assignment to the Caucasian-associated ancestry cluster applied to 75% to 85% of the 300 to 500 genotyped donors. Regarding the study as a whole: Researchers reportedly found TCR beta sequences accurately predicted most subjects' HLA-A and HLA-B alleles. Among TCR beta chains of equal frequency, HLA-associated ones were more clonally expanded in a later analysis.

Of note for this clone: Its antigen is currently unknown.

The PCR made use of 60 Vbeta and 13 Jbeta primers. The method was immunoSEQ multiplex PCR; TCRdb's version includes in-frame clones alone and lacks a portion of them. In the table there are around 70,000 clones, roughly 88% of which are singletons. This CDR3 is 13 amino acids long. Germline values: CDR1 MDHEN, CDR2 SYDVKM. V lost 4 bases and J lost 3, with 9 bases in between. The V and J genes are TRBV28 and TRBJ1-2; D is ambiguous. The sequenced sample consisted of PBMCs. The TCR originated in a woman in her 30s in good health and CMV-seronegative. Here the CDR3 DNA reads TGTGCCAGCAGTTCTCCGGGAGACTATGGCTACACCTTC. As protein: CASSSPGDYGYTF.